This T cell receptor (beta chain) was captured in a study of blood T cell repertoires in COVID-19 (dated by TCRdb to about 2020). Study-level background: Samples from collaborators originated in the United States, Italy and Spain and spanned both the acute and convalescent phases of COVID-19. A de-identified subject ID, COVID-19 status, age in years and sex were almost always included in the sample metadata. The samples were drawn from two sources: the first 160 participants of the ongoing ImmuneRACE study, and 1,254 subjects contributed by 6 global collaborators. The repertoires were released in a freely available public database intended as a resource for research on the immune response to SARS-CoV-2. The prospective study material was composed of cDNA or gDNA derived from T cells, B-cell-depleted T cells, or PBMCs. HLA class I and class II types, where available, came from metadata supplied by the sample provider rather than from assay-based typing. Subjects who had been exposed to COVID-19, were actively infected with it, or had recovered from it provided the deeply sampled blood TCRbeta repertoires that made up the dataset. Study-wide conclusions, independent of this receptor: How much clinical and demographic metadata was included differed by source and by participant, and the metadata was provided uncurated.

Taken from cysteine to phenylalanine, the CDR3 has 13 residues. Kept here is only the CDR3 DNA, which spans 39 bases and is read in frame from base 1. V is reduced by 0 bases and J by 7 bases, leaving a spacing of 8 bases between them. CDR1 SGDLS and CDR2 YYNGEE are derived from the germline V gene. Remarks on this clone: No cognate antigen has been identified for it. Base qualities are missing; no much larger clone stands one base away.

Enrolling through a virtual design, the prospective study's participants ranged in age from roughly 18 to 89 years and lived across about two dozen United States geographic areas. In the prospective study, participants were assigned to cohorts based on the clinical history participants reported in a screening survey and a study questionnaire. Exposed participants had been in contact, within 2 weeks of entering the study, with a person who had a PCR-confirmed or clinician-diagnosed case of COVID-19. Each participant in the prospective study had whole blood, serum and a nasopharyngeal or oropharyngeal swab collected by mobile phlebotomists. Prospective study participants could optionally give additional blood draws and questionnaires over an approximately 2-month period. Prospective study blood samples were shipped either frozen or at room temperature before DNA extraction. TCRbeta CDR3 regions were amplified from genomic DNA by means of the immunoSEQ Assay, a bias-controlled multiplex PCR. The paper's data handling went like this. The number of nucleated cells in each sample was estimated by amplification of reference gene primers within the assay. To quantify the absolute abundance of each unique TCRbeta CDR3 rearrangement, sequence reads were collapsed and filtered. For each sample, productive Simpson clonality was calculated by taking the square root of Simpson's diversity index across productive rearrangements. TCRdb's version of the immuneACCESS table is confined to in-frame rearrangements and falls short of the full clone set. An unresolved V gene accounts for under half of the shortfall where checked; the remainder is of unknown origin. V, J and clone size are taken as reported in that table, and D and trimming were inferred from the DNA itself. This sample holds 400,000 to 500,000 clones; approximately 90% were observed only once. Approximately 1.5% of the sample is in the top ten clones.

This chain is built from TRBV9 and TRBJ2-1, with no confidently assigned D gene. The sequenced sample was PBMCs or T cells enriched from blood (not recorded which). The receptor comes from a woman younger than 30 who had been exposed to COVID-19. The nucleotides are TGTGCCAGCAGCGTAGGAGGCAGTAATGAGCAGTTCTTC. Its protein reads: CASSVGGSNEQFF.